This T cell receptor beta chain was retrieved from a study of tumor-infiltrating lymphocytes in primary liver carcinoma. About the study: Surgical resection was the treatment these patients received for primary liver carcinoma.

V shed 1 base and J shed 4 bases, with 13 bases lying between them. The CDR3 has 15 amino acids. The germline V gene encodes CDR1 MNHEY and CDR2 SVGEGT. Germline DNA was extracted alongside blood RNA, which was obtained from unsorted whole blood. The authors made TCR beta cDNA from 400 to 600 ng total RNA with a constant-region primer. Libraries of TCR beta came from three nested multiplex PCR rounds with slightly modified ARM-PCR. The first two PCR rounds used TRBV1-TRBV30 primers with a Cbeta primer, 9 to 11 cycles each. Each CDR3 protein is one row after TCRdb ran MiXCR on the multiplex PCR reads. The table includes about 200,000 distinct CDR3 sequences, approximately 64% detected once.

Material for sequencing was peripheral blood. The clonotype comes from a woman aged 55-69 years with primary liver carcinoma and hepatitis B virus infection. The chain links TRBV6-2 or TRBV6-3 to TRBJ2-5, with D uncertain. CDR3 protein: CASSYLKRDRETQYF. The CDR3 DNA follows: TGTGCCAGCAGTTACTTGAAAAGGGATAGAGAGACCCAGTACTTC.